Below are 24 T cell receptor beta chains sequenced from a single sample in a study of T cell clonality in common variable immunodeficiency. Sequencing was performed with immunoSEQ multiplex PCR; in TCRdb, only in-frame clones are kept and a portion is missing. The sample has about 41,000 clones, none seen only once. Sequenced input: peripheral blood mononuclear cells. The receptors were sampled from a person aged 18-70 years in good health.

This clone appeared many times. The observed sequence ends 3 residues before the CDR3 terminus, with the missing tail filled in from the germline J gene. The rearrangement uses TRBV2 and TRBJ2-3, with 10 bases fitting TRBD1. This CDR3 contains 13 residues. V was clipped by 8 bases and J by 3 bases; unmatched bases: 2. The germline V gene encodes CDR1 SNHLY and CDR2 FYNNEI. The CDR3 DNA, read in part, is TGTGCCAGCCTGGACAGGGGGACAGATACG. It encodes CASLDRGTDT. Given in full, the CDR3 is CASLDRGTDTQYF.

This clone was observed at least ten times. Incomplete CDR3 DNA: TGTGCCAGTAGTAGGCCCGACCAAAGACAGTACAGTAGCAATCAGCCC. This translates into CASSRPDQRQYSSNQP. The whole CDR3 protein is CASSRPDQRQYSSNQPQHF. The rearrangement joins TRBV19 to TRBJ1-5, with D possibly matching TRBD1 (5 bases). The read stops 3 residues short of the end of the CDR3; the missing end is completed from the germline J gene. The germline V and J ends were trimmed by 4 bases and 0 bases, with 22 bases remaining between them. CDR3 length equals 19 residues. CDR1 LNHDA and CDR2 SQIVND come from the germline V gene (reference sequence). Combining the CDR3 with reference TRBV19 and TRBJ1-5 gives the whole variable domain DGGITQSPKYLFRKEGQNVTLSCEQNLNHDAMYWYRQDPGQGLRLIYYSQIVNDFQKGDIAEGYSVSREKKESFPLTVTSAQKNPTAFYLCASSRPDQRQYSSNQPQHFGDGTRLSIL.

This clone was recorded at least ten times. Read coverage stops 3 residues before the CDR3 terminus; the germline J gene supplies the remainder. V is TRBV18 and J is TRBJ1-3; TRBD1 matches 9 bases. With 5 bases clipped from V and 0 bases from J, the junction kept 5 bases outside the gene matches. The V gene's germline CDR1 is KGHSH and CDR2 LQKENI. This CDR3 has 16 amino acids. The CDR3 loop is CASSAGTGSSGNTIYF. CDR3 DNA, as far as it was read: TGTGCCAGCTCAGCCGGGACAGGGAGCTCTGGAAACACC.

This clone was seen at least ten times. The CDR3 is cut off 3 residues early in the read; its end comes from the germline J gene. The J gene is TRBJ2-5, the V gene TRBV18; TRBD2 matches 7 bases. CDR1 and CDR2 (germline): KGHSH, LQKENI. The CDR3 is 15 amino acids. J lost 1 base, V lost 6 bases, and 8 bases had no gene match. CDR3 bases read: TGTGCCAGCTCTCCCCGGGGGACTACCCAAGAGACC. Translation: CASSPRGTTQET. From start to end, the CDR3 is CASSPRGTTQETQYF. Combining the CDR3 with reference TRBV18 and TRBJ2-5 gives the whole variable domain NAGVMQNPRHLVRRRGQEARLRCSPMKGHSHVYWYRQLPEEGLKFMVYLQKENIIDESGMPKERFSAEFPKEGPSILRIQQVVRGDSAAYFCASSPRGTTQETQYFGPGTRLLVL.

Comment on this clone: The CDR3 is cut off 3 residues early in the read; its end comes from the germline J gene. The V call is TRBV20-1, the J call TRBJ2-3; D not resolved. The CDR3 contains 10 residues. CDR1 is DFQATT, CDR2 SNEGSKA, per germline (reference sequence). CDR3 region: CSATRQTQYF. The CDR3 bases that were read are TGCAGTGCTACCCGTCAGACG.

This clone was counted only a few times. The read terminates 3 residues ahead of where the CDR3 ends, so the germline J gene completes it. The rearrangement links TRBV20-1 to TRBJ2-7; no clear D gene. Trimming took 0 bases from V and 3 from J, leaving 9 bases between them. Germline V gene lookup returns CDR1 DFQATT and CDR2 SNEGSKA (reference sequence). The CDR3 loop spans 13 amino acids. The CDR3 protein is CSARDGNNYEQYF. CDR3 DNA (partial): TGCAGTGCTAGAGATGGCAACAACTACGAG.

This clone was seen many times. The read is 3 residues too short to cover the CDR3 end, so that end is filled in from the germline J gene. The rearrangement joins TRBV2 to TRBJ2-7; D not certain. Trimming took off 11 bases at V and 5 bases at J, with 19 bases between the two ends. The CDR3 runs 13 residues. Germline CDR1 is SNHLY and CDR2 is FYNNEI. The CDR3 bases that were read are TGTGCCGGCACACCCTCAGTGTTCAACGAG. This translates into CAGTPSVFNE. The complete CDR3 protein is CAGTPSVFNEQYF.

This clone was picked up many times. The read finishes 3 residues shy of the CDR3 end, and the germline J gene is used to complete it. The chain carries TRBV20-1 and TRBJ2-7; 7 bases line up with TRBD1. The length of the CDR3 is 14 residues. Germline V gene lookup returns CDR1 DFQATT and CDR2 SNEGSKA (reference sequence). After removal of 4 bases from V and 4 bases from J, the junction contained 10 bases not matched to a gene. The CDR3 DNA, read in part, is TGCAGTGCTAAGAGACGGACAGGAAGATACGAG. Translation: CSAKRRTGRYE. The entire CDR3 is CSAKRRTGRYEQYF.

This clone was detected ten times or more. CDR3 DNA (partial): TGTGCCAGCACTCATGGGGGGAATCGACAGGGGGGC. Its translation: CASTHGGNRQGG. The entire CDR3 protein is CASTHGGNRQGGYTF. The chain is built from TRBV2 and TRBJ1-2; 8 bases match TRBD1. Sequencing ends 3 residues short of the CDR3 end; the germline J gene provides the rest. Germline loops: CDR1 SNHLY, CDR2 FYNNEI. CDR3 length: 15 residues.

In its sample, this clone was seen many times. The CDR3 end is not reached by the read, which stops 3 residues before it; the germline J gene fills it in. V gene TRBV11-3 combines with J gene TRBJ1-1, with a possible D match to TRBD1 (6 bases). The ends were cut back, 5 bases at V and 2 bases at J, with 12 bases in the middle. The CDR3 length is 14 residues. Germline loops: CDR1 SGHNT, CDR2 YENEEA. Incomplete CDR3 DNA: TGTGCCAGCAGCCCGGGGGGGCCTAACACTGAA. Protein: CASSPGGPNTE. The entire CDR3 reads CASSPGGPNTEAFF.

This clone was recorded many times. Sequencing ends 3 residues short of the CDR3 end; the germline J gene provides the rest. Other nucleotide sequences in the sample specify the same CDR3. The rearrangement joins TRBV5-1 to TRBJ1-5, with D possibly TRBD1 on 5 matching bases. The CDR3 has 15 residues. Germline CDR1 and CDR2: SGHRS and YFSETQ. With 4 bases removed from V and 4 bases from J, the gap between germline ends came to 15 bases. The CDR3 bases that were read are TGCGCCAGCAGCCCCGGTACGGGGGGGAATCAGCCC. Translating gives CASSPGTGGNQP. Given in full, the CDR3 is CASSPGTGGNQPQHF.

In its sample, this clone was seen many times. Read data end 3 residues before the CDR3 end; the end is taken from the germline J gene. The chain links TRBV6-2 or TRBV6-3 to TRBJ2-7, with TRBD2 matching over 11 bases. V trimming: 2 bases; J trimming: 2 bases; junction bases outside the gene matches: 5. This CDR3 has 16 residues. CDR1 and CDR2 from the germline V gene are MNHEY and SVGEGT. The CDR3 sequence is CASSYPSGRPTYEQYF. CDR3 bases read: TGTGCCAGCAGTTACCCTAGCGGGAGGCCCACCTACGAG.

This clone occurred many times. With the read ending 3 residues before the CDR3 end, the germline J gene is used to fill in that end. This chain links TRBV10-3 with TRBJ1-1; TRBD1 matches at 7 bases. The J segment lost 2 bases and the V segment lost 8 bases, leaving 5 bases of the junction unmatched. The CDR3 consists of 13 residues. The germline V gene has CDR1 ENHRY and CDR2 SYGVKD. CDR3 DNA (partial): TGTGCCATCGGGGGACAGCAAAACACTGAA. Translated, it gives CAIGGQQNTE. The whole CDR3 region reads CAIGGQQNTEAFF.

This clone was counted ten times or more. The read terminates 3 residues ahead of where the CDR3 ends, so the germline J gene completes it. The chain employs TRBV30 and TRBJ1-2; 11 positions agree with TRBD1. The CDR3 consists of 13 residues. J was trimmed by 6 bases and V by 4 bases; bases with no gene match: 4. CDR1 and CDR2 (germline): GTSNPN, SVGIG (reference sequence). The CDR3 spells CAWTGQGDDGYTF. The DNA read from the CDR3 is TGTGCCTGGACGGGACAGGGGGACGATGGC.

In this sample, this clone turned up many times. Coverage ceases 3 residues before the CDR3 finishes, and the germline J gene fills in the end. The rearrangement joins TRBV19 to TRBJ2-3; D is ambiguous. There are 12 residues in the CDR3. The germline gives CDR1 LNHDA, CDR2 SQIVND (reference sequence). The V gene lost 5 bases and the J gene lost 4 bases, with 7 bases spanning the gap. The CDR3 is CASSPRSDTQYF. The sequenced CDR3 bases are TGTGCCAGTAGTCCCCGGTCAGATACG.

This clone was seen repeatedly, ten times or more. The read gets to within 3 residues of the CDR3 end, and the germline J gene fills in the rest. The chain carries TRBV7-9 and TRBJ1-1; tentatively, D is TRBD1 (5 bases). This CDR3 comprises 14 residues. V was trimmed by 4 bases and J by 3 bases, leaving 12 bases between them. Germline V lookup: CDR1 SEHNR, CDR2 FQNEAQ (reference sequence). The CDR3 bases that were read are TGTGCCAGCAGCTCCAATAGGGGTCACACTGAA. Its translation is CASSSNRGHTE. The full CDR3 reads CASSSNRGHTEAFF.

This clone was counted at least ten times. With the read ending 3 residues before the CDR3 end, the germline J gene is used to fill in that end. The chain has TRBV18 and TRBJ2-3; 9 bases agree with TRBD2. V shed 6 bases and J 0 bases; nucleotides not matched to a gene: 7. The CDR3 is 16 amino acids. Germline CDR1 is KGHSH and CDR2 is LQKENI. The DNA read from the CDR3 is TGTGCCAGCTCGCTACGACTAGCGGAGAGCACAGATACG. It translates to CASSLRLAESTDT. In full, the CDR3 is CASSLRLAESTDTQYF.

This clone appeared many times. The read terminates 3 residues before the CDR3 end, so the remaining end is supplied by the germline J gene. The chain combines TRBV29-1 with TRBJ2-1; 12 bases agree with TRBD2. V dropped 4 bases and J dropped 9; count of bases not matched to a gene: 7. Per germline, CDR1 SQVTM and CDR2 ANQGSEA. The CDR3 contains 14 residues. CDR3 sequence: CSVGLAGGKGEQFF. The covered CDR3 bases are TGCAGCGTTGGGCTAGCGGGAGGGAAGGGTGAG.

The sample holds many counts of this clone. The read finishes 3 residues shy of the CDR3 end, and the germline J gene is used to complete it. The rearrangement links TRBV7-3 to TRBJ2-2; 9 bases line up with TRBD2. In germline, CDR1 is SGHTA, CDR2 FQGTGA. V was clipped by 4 bases and J by 0 bases; unmatched bases: 6. The CDR3 contains 17 residues. The CDR3 loop reads CASSSSLAGPNTGELFF. The DNA read from the CDR3 is TGTGCCAGCAGCTCCTCACTAGCGGGCCCGAACACCGGGGAG.

This clone has a count of ten or more. Coverage ceases 3 residues before the CDR3 finishes, and the germline J gene fills in the end. V usage is TRBV19 and J usage is TRBJ2-1, with 10 positions matching TRBD2. The CDR3 sequence is 15 residues long. Germline-derived CDR1 and CDR2 are LNHDA and SQIVND (reference sequence). The ends lost 8 bases at V and 3 bases at J; junction bases unmatched: 7. The sequenced part of the CDR3 DNA is TGTGCCAGTGTAATAAGGACTAGCGGCTACAATGAG. Translation: CASVIRTSGYNE. The full CDR3 protein is CASVIRTSGYNEQFF.

The sample holds many counts of this clone. Read data end 3 residues before the CDR3 end; the end is taken from the germline J gene. The rearrangement links TRBV5-1 to TRBJ1-2; D is ambiguous. Trimming shortened V by 0 bases and J by 4 bases, and 4 bases separated the two germline ends. From germline, CDR1 is SGHRS and CDR2 YFSETQ. This CDR3 comprises 12 residues. CDR3 amino acids: CASSLDGYGYTF. Incomplete CDR3 DNA: TGCGCCAGCAGCTTGGACGGCTATGGC.

This clone was observed at least ten times. The CDR3 end is not reached by the read, which stops 3 residues before it; the germline J gene fills it in. V gene TRBV7-9 combines with J gene TRBJ2-5; the D gene is possibly TRBD2 (6 bases). The CDR3 runs to 15 residues. V dropped 5 bases and J dropped 5 bases, with 18 bases sitting between them. Per germline, CDR1 SEHNR and CDR2 FQNEAQ (reference sequence). The CDR3: CASSASRREWETQYF. Partial CDR3 DNA: TGTGCCAGCAGCGCGAGTAGGCGGGAATGGGAGACC.

This clone was counted many times. From the germline J gene comes the end of the CDR3, since the read stops 3 residues before it. The V and J genes are TRBV5-1 and TRBJ1-5; D uncertain. The germline V gene encodes CDR1 SGHRS and CDR2 YFSETQ. The V gene lost 0 bases and the J gene lost 4 bases, with 5 bases spanning the gap. This CDR3 is built from 13 residues. Partial CDR3 DNA: TGCGCCAGCAGCTTGGACAGAAATCAGCCC. Its translation is CASSLDRNQP. The whole CDR3 protein is CASSLDRNQPQHF.

This clone was observed at least ten times. The CDR3 goes on 3 residues after the read ends, and that part is filled in from the germline J gene. V gene TRBV5-1 combines with J gene TRBJ2-7, with 9 bases that match TRBD2. V lost 1 base and J lost 4; bases outside the gene matches: 6. Germline CDR1 is SGHRS and CDR2 is YFSETQ. The CDR3 has 15 residues. The sequenced part of the CDR3 DNA is TGCGCCAGCAGCTTGTTCCCTAGCGGGGTGTACGAG. It specifies CASSLFPSGVYE. The whole CDR3 region reads CASSLFPSGVYEQYF. Looking up the rest from reference TRBV5-1 and TRBJ2-7 gives the full variable domain: KAGVTQTPRYLIKTRGQQVTLSCSPISGHRSVSWYQQTPGQGLQFLFEYFSETQRNKGNFPGRFSGRQFSNSRSEMNVSTLELGDSALYLCASSLFPSGVYEQYFGPGTRLTVT.